This TCR beta chain was identified during a study of cytomegalovirus exposure and HLA in healthy donors. Study in general: Falling in the Caucasian-associated ancestry cluster were about four fifths of under 450 genotyped donors. Overall study findings and caveats: Across donors, presence/absence analyses took sequencing depth to be roughly uniform.

This PCR relied on a set of 60 Vbeta primers and 13 Jbeta primers. As originally analysed: A follow-up analysis tallied about 88 million unique TCR beta chains, roughly 11 million shared. Clones were sequenced by immunoSEQ multiplex PCR, and TCRdb holds only the in-frame ones, with some missing. V and J calls and clone size are as listed in that table; D and trimming were resolved from the DNA. Among 180,000 or so clones, roughly 82% were seen once, and the ten largest hold 1.5%. The germline V gene encodes CDR1 SGHTA and CDR2 FQGTGA. V was clipped by 1 base and J by 0 bases; unmatched bases: 18. This CDR3 has 21 amino acids. This clone was observed a single time. Antigen: not known.

The receptor's source is a man aged 40-49 years in good health and CMV-seronegative. The sequenced sample was PBMCs. The chain recombines TRBV7-3 with TRBJ2-1, with 7 bases that match TRBD2. The CDR3: CASSLREIAGLWRSSYNEQFF. DNA of the CDR3: TGTGCCAGCAGCTTAAGGGAAATAGCGGGCCTTTGGCGTTCCTCCTACAATGAGCAGTTCTTC.